The 10 T cell receptor beta chains in this list originate from one sample, sequenced in a study of shared T cell receptors in the human thymus. The repertoire was sequenced with immunoSEQ multiplex PCR; TCRdb's copy has only in-frame clones and lacks some. The sample includes just under 550,000 clones, 75% to 80% of them seen just once. In addition, the sample was reused for a study of human thymus T cells.

The sample comprised thymocytes. These receptors came from a boy under three years old with a congenital heart defect.

This clone was detected once. The V and J genes are TRBV19 and TRBJ2-2; TRBD1 matches at 8 bases. The V gene end was trimmed by 6 bases and the J gene end by 5 bases; junction bases not matched to a gene: 8. The CDR3 runs 15 residues. Germline V lookup: CDR1 LNHDA, CDR2 SQIVND (reference sequence). The DNA for the CDR3 is TGTGCCAGTAGCGCAAGCAGGGGGCCGACCGGGGAGCTGTTTTTT. Encoded protein: CASSASRGPTGELFF.

The table lists this clone with a count of one. At one end, the junction sequence differs from germline, possibly due to a read error. The V gene is TRBV18, the J gene TRBJ1-2; 10 nucleotides agree with TRBD1. CDR3 length: 15 amino acids. Germline V CDR1 and CDR2: KGHSH, LQKENI. The CDR3: CASSPRQGANYGYAF. The CDR3, as DNA: TGTGCCAGCTCTCCCCGACAGGGGGCTAACTATGGCTACGCCTTC.

This clone appeared a few times. The chain is built from TRBV28 and TRBJ1-2, with D tentatively TRBD1 (6 bases). The CDR3 length is 13 residues. V lost 5 bases and J lost 4, with 11 bases in between. Germline V lookup: CDR1 MDHEN, CDR2 SYDVKM. This chain's CDR3 is CASSRDTRYGYTF. CDR3 coding DNA: TGTGCCAGCAGTCGGGACACCCGCTATGGCTACACCTTC.

The count of this clone is one. The DNA for the CDR3 is TGTGCTAGTGGTTTGGTTGGAGTCCCGGGAGGGCCCAGTGAGCAGTTCTTC. Translating it yields CASGLVGVPGGPSEQFF. The gene calls are TRBV12-5 and TRBJ2-1; TRBD2 agrees at 8 bases. V lost 0 bases to trimming and J lost 9 bases; unmatched junction nucleotides: 13. This CDR3 is built from 17 residues. Per the germline V gene, CDR1 is LGHNT and CDR2 is FRNRAP. Drawing the rest from reference TRBV12-5 and TRBJ2-1, the complete variable domain is DARVTQTPRHKVTEMGQEVTMRCQPILGHNTVFWYRQTMMQGLELLAYFRNRAPLDDSGMPKDRFSAEMPDATLATLKIQPSEPRDSAVYFCASGLVGVPGGPSEQFFGPGTRLTVL.

A single count supports this clone. V is TRBV5-1 and J is TRBJ2-7; D uncertain. V lost 4 bases and J lost 1, with 3 bases in between. The germline V gene encodes CDR1 SGHRS and CDR2 YFSETQ. This CDR3 contains 11 residues. The CDR3 bases are TGCGCCAGCAGCCAATCCTACGAGCAGTACTTC. As protein: CASSQSYEQYF.

The chain joins TRBV4-1 to TRBJ2-3; 7 nucleotides line up with TRBD2. V gave up 1 base and J gave up 2 bases; unmatched junction bases: 3. This CDR3 region has 15 residues. From germline, CDR1 is MGHRA and CDR2 YSYEKL. CDR3 region: CASSQGLADTDTQYF. The CDR3 coding sequence is TGCGCCAGCAGCCAAGGGCTAGCGGACACAGATACGCAGTATTTT.

Comment on this clone: The same CDR3 can be traced to other DNA sequences in this sample. The genes are TRBV5-1 and TRBJ2-7, with 13 bases fitting TRBD2. The CDR3 runs 15 residues. In germline, CDR1 is SGHRS, CDR2 YFSETQ. V lost 3 bases, J lost 4 bases, and 4 bases stayed unmatched. CDR3 loop: CASSSGLAGPYEQYF. CDR3 bases: TGCGCCAGCAGCTCGGGACTAGCGGGACCTTACGAGCAGTACTTC.

This chain connects TRBV5-6 to TRBJ1-2, with D uncertain. The CDR3 sequence is 13 residues long. Trimming stripped 3 bases from V and 5 bases from J, with 11 bases between. Germline V lookup: CDR1 SGHDT, CDR2 YYEEEE. CDR3 in amino acids: CASSSRGDYGYTF. The CDR3 DNA follows: TGTGCCAGCAGCTCCCGGGGAGATTATGGCTACACCTTC.

In nucleotides, the CDR3 is TGTGCCAGCAGCTCTGGGAGGGAGCCAGCCCCGGTGAATGAGCAGTTCTTC. Protein sequence: CASSSGREPAPVNEQFF. The rearrangement links TRBV21-1 to TRBJ2-1; the DNA was not compared with TRBD2, the D call given in the table. TRBV21-1 is deemed a pseudogene. The CDR3 runs to 17 residues.

This chain links TRBV7-6 with TRBJ2-6; D not certain. CDR3 size: 14 residues. From germline, CDR1 is SGHVS and CDR2 FNYEAQ. Trimming stripped 8 bases from V and 0 bases from J, with 8 bases between. CDR3 DNA: TGTGCCAGCGAGGAGTTCTCTGGGGCCAACGTCCTGACTTTC. Amino acid sequence: CASEEFSGANVLTF.